The 4 T cell receptor beta chains below come from one sample, sequenced in a study of blood T cell repertoires in COVID-19. The data were produced by immunoSEQ multiplex PCR, yet TCRdb's version contains in-frame clones alone and is incomplete. The sample contains roughly 330,000 clones, over 75% of which appear only once. The sequencing sample was made of peripheral blood. These receptors were collected from a woman between 50 and 59 years old with active or convalescent COVID-19.

The V call is TRBV30, the J call TRBJ2-1; 7 positions match TRBD2. Unmatched junction bases numbered 10, after V lost 8 bases and J lost 6 bases. This CDR3 has 13 residues. CDR1 and CDR2 (germline): GTSNPN, SVGIG (reference sequence). The CDR3 is CAGSGLEANEQFF. In DNA form, the CDR3 reads TGTGCCGGCTCCGGACTAGAAGCCAATGAGCAGTTCTTC.

The rearrangement links TRBV29-1 to TRBJ1-2; possibly TRBD1 for D (5 bases). Germline V gives CDR1 SQVTM, CDR2 ANQGSEA. The ends were cut back, 7 bases at V and 5 bases at J, with 14 bases in the middle. The length of the CDR3 is 12 residues. In DNA form, the CDR3 reads TGCAGCGACAAAGGGGATGCGTATGGCTACACCTTC. Translation: CSDKGDAYGYTF.

The chain is built from TRBV7-2 and TRBJ1-2, with 9 positions matching TRBD1. This CDR3 comprises 18 residues. Germline CDR1 is SGHTA and CDR2 is FQGNSA. The trim removed 1 base at V and 7 bases at J, leaving 16 bases unmatched. This CDR3 reads CASSLVGVWGDRALGYTF. DNA for the CDR3: TGTGCCAGCAGCTTAGTGGGGGTTTGGGGGGACAGGGCACTTGGCTACACCTTC.

This chain connects TRBV7-6 to TRBJ2-7; maybe TRBD1 (5 bases). Deletions cut 1 base from V and 0 bases from J, with 10 bases between. The length of the CDR3 is 15 residues. The germline gives CDR1 SGHVS, CDR2 FNYEAQ. CDR3 protein: CASSLGTMSSYEQYF. DNA of the CDR3: TGTGCCAGCAGCTTAGGGACAATGAGCTCCTACGAGCAGTACTTC.